The entry below describes one TCR beta chain. Use of 60 Vbeta and 13 Jbeta primers characterized the PCR. TCRdb keeps only in-frame clones here, not all; method: immunoSEQ multiplex PCR. The table has about 190,000 clones, roughly 80% seen once. This entry is derived from a study of cytomegalovirus exposure and HLA in healthy donors. This CDR3 has 14 amino acids. Germline CDR1 reads MNHEY; CDR2 reads SVGAGI. The junction had 8 bases not matched to a gene; V was cut back by 7 bases and J by 8 bases. The genes are TRBV6-5 and TRBJ2-1, with 10 bases lining up with TRBD1. This clonotype originated in a middle-aged man in good health and CMV-seronegative. The sample was PBMCs. The CDR3 sequence: CASKGTGVGYEQFF. As DNA, the CDR3 is TGTGCCAGCAAAGGGACAGGGGTAGGCTATGAGCAGTTCTTC.